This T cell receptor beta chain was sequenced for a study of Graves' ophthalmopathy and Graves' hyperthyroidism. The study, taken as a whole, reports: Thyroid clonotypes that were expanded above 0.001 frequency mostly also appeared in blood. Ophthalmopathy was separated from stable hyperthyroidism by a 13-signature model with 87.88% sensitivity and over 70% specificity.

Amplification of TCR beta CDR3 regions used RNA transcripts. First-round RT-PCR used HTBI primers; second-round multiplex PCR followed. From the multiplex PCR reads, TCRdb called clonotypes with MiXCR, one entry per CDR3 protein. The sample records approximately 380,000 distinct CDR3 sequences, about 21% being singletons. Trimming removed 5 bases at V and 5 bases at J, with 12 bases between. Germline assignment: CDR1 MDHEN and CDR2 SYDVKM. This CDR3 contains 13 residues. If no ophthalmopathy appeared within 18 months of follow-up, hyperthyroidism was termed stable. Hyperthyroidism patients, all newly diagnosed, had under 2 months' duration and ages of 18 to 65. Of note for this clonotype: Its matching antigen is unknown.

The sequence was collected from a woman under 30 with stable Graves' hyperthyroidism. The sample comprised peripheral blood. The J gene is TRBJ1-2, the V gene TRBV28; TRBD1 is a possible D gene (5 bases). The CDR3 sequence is CASSPGHRYGYTF. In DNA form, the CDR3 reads TGTGCCAGCAGTCCTGGACACCGGTATGGCTACACCTTC.